The entry that follows covers one T cell receptor beta chain sequence. Its specificity is not known. Compared with germline, one end of the junction differs, possibly owing to a read error. This record comes from a study of tumor and adjacent non-tumor tissue in lung cancer. Study information: Patients comprised 12 adenocarcinoma, 2 squamous cell carcinoma and 1 small cell lung cancer. Findings and caveats of the study: Tumor repertoires had a smaller top 100 clone share than normal lung.

TCRbeta libraries were built with three rounds of nested PCR, modified from ARM-PCR. Via MiXCR, TCRdb re-called the multiplex PCR reads, giving one row per CDR3 protein. In the table there are under 100,000 distinct CDR3 sequences, about 61% of which are singletons. This sample's RNA came from whole unsorted tissue. The CDR3 is 14 amino acids. Germline V CDR1 and CDR2: SGHAT, FQNNGV. Sequencing input: lung tumor tissue. The sequence was obtained from a man aged 70-80 years with non-small cell lung cancer. This chain links TRBV11-2 with TRBJ2-7; D unresolved. CDR3 region: CASSLTDVAYEQYF. CDR3 DNA: TGTGCCAGCAGTTTAACGGACGTTGCCTATGAGCAGTACTTC.